This T cell receptor (beta chain) stems from a study of T cells in Graves' hyperthyroidism and ophthalmopathy (dated by TCRdb to about 2019). Notes on the research overall: Peripheral blood was sampled at the time of initial diagnosis, prior to any treatment. TCR V-J signatures able to tell the groups apart were searched for in a discovery cohort of 90 to 100 patients, of whom more than 40 had Graves' ophthalmopathy and around 56 had stable Graves' hyperthyroidism. An independent validation cohort of under 20 hyperthyroidism patients and approximately 15 patients who later progressed to ophthalmopathy tested prospective prediction of ophthalmopathy. For training and testing, the roughly 100 patients in the discovery cohort were randomly divided in a 7:3 ratio. The study also compared thyroid tissue and blood T-cell repertoires from 5 to 7 Graves' hyperthyroidism patients. After sampling, hyperthyroidism patients received methimazole starting at 30 mg daily, and ophthalmopathy patients received high-dose intravenous methylprednisolone. TCR Vbeta CDR3 sequencing of fewer than 150 peripheral blood samples (over 40 ophthalmopathy, over 70 hyperthyroidism and approximately 17 progressor patients) is reported in the paper. The paper's findings and limits, for the study overall: Most expanded thyroid clonotypes (frequency above 0.001) were also detected in blood, suggesting blood repertoires may reflect thyroid immune responses. A model built on a 13 V-J signature distinguished ophthalmopathy from stable hyperthyroidism, reaching about 88% sensitivity and about 81% specificity in cross-validation and 80%/75% in testing. Sample size was not statistically predetermined, and investigators were not blinded to group allocation. During validation, the model predicted progression to ophthalmopathy a median of approximately 7 months ahead of onset, with almost 71% sensitivity and 72% to 80% specificity.

The TCR beta CDR3 regions were amplified from RNA transcripts. For the first round of RT-PCR on the TCR CDR3, the HTBI primer set was used together with the Qiagen OneStep RT-PCR kit. Libraries were constructed in a second round of multiplex PCR, after which size selection and purification were performed. Paired-end sequencing of the libraries was performed with 100 bp reads on an Illumina HiSeq2000. As for the authors' bioinformatics: Raw data were processed with SOAPnuke, discarding reads with adapters, uncalled bases, mean Phred below 15, or no exact constant-primer or identifier match. High-quality paired reads were merged using COPE v1.2.5, and each unique nucleotide sequence was defined as a clonotype. MiTCR v1.1 was used to align the clonotypes against IMGT TRBV, TRBD and TRBJ reference segments. Analysis was restricted to V-J combinations with a frequency above 0.0001, which covered roughly 99% of repertoires. A TCS score was defined as the ratio of F50 (clonal expansion) to E x V (chaos), with BLOSUM62-based TCRdist applied between CDR3 peptides within each V-J. Welch's t-statistics and random forest reduced 500 to 650 V-J features to about 12, which were used in a naive Bayes classifier (R e1071). In TCRdb, the public reads were trimmed at Q25 with fastp and aligned with MiXCR, with productive beta chains retained. All rows with the same CDR3 protein become a single entry with the most common DNA and genes. TCRdb, not the original authors, processed these V and J calls. For this sample the table gives 500,000 to 750,000 distinct CDR3 sequences, of which 12% to 15% were detected only once. The top ten clones comprise around 7% of the sample.

Ophthalmopathy patients had moderately to severely active disease, Clinical Activity Score of at least 3, NOSPECS grade of at least 4, and duration under 3 months. Exclusion was applied to patients with uncontrolled infections, other autoimmune diseases, pregnancy or lactation. Clinical symptoms, serum thyroxine and TRAb, thyroid ultrasound, and orbital computed tomography formed the basis for the diagnoses. PBMCs were isolated from 7.5 to 10 ml of fresh peripheral blood by Ficoll-Paque density gradient centrifugation. Total RNA was extracted using Trizol reagent, and RNA quality was assessed on an Agilent 2100 Bioanalyzer. This clonotype has at least ten counts. The antigen it recognizes is unknown. No much larger clone is present one base from it, and per-base qualities are unavailable. After removal of 5 bases from V and 4 bases from J, the junction retains 8 bases not matched to a gene. The CDR3 holds 15 amino acids from the cysteine to the phenylalanine. Only the CDR3 portion is preserved as DNA: 45 bases, with reading frame beginning at the first base.

This sequence uses TRBV12-3 or TRBV12-4 and TRBJ2-1, with 7 middle bases fitting TRBD1. Sequenced input: blood. The sequence was collected from a woman aged 18-30 years with Graves' ophthalmopathy. The nucleotide sequence reads as follows: TGTGCCAGCAGTCGAGACAGGGTCGGATACAATGAGCAGTTCTTC. It codes for CASSRDRVGYNEQFF.